The present TCR beta chain was sequenced within a study of blood T cell repertoires in COVID-19. Study-level background: Researchers got acute and convalescent COVID-19 samples from the United States, Italy and Spain.

The CDR3 has 13 amino acids. The ends were cut back, 5 bases at V and 2 bases at J, with 9 bases in the middle. The germline gives CDR1 MNHNS, CDR2 SASEGT. The table came from immunoSEQ multiplex PCR; TCRdb's copy has only in-frame clones and leaves some out. Seen here are 110,000 or so clones, roughly 83% observed once, and the top ten hold about 20%. The chain employs TRBV6-1 and TRBJ1-2; D not certain. The sequence came from a woman aged 60-70 years with acute or convalescent COVID-19. What was sequenced was peripheral blood. Here the CDR3 DNA reads TGTGCCAGCAGTCAGGATCCAAACTATGGCTACACCTTC. It translates to CASSQDPNYGYTF.